The source of this T cell receptor (beta chain) is a study of chemoradiotherapy in HPV16-positive cancers (dated by TCRdb to about 2022). Regarding the research as a whole: Using functional T-cell assays on cells from a couple of HPV16-positive patients, the researchers defined candidate HPV-specific T-cell clones and common TCR motifs. The study asked whether T-cell immunity to the HPV oncoproteins E6 and E7 changes during chemoradiotherapy and whether this immunity affects survival. The candidate HPV-specific TCRs and motifs were then tracked in TCR repertoires from under 100 patients with HPV-related cancers.

About this clone itself: Which antigen it targets is not known. There are no base qualities to consult, and no much larger clone falls within one base.

For this chain, trimming is 6 bases at the V end and 3 bases at the J end, and the number of junction bases without a gene match is 11. There are 16 amino acids in the CDR3, from cysteine to phenylalanine inclusive. CDR3 DNA is the only sequence kept; it has 48 bases, read in frame from the first base. The germline V gene (reference sequence) supplies CDR1 SGHNT and CDR2 YYREEE. Receptors were amplified or captured by the immunoSEQ multiplex PCR assay. The source is immuneACCESS, and TCRdb retained only in-frame sequences with V and J called. Part of the clones is not carried over; for the studies checked, unresolved V genes explain less than half of this, and the remainder is unexplained. This sample is represented by about 5,800 clones; more than 70% of them were singletons. Less than 40% of the sample is held by the ten biggest clonotypes. Repertoires were sampled multiple times during chemoradiotherapy, which allowed clonal expansion in the tumor microenvironment to be followed.

General findings and caveats noted by the study authors: Expansion of candidate HPV-specific clones and E7-related TCR motifs was observed in the tumor microenvironment during treatment, whereas no such expansion was observed for non-HPV-specific T cells. In HPV16-positive patients, expansion of HPV-responsive T cells during chemoradiotherapy was found to be associated with improved recurrence-free survival. Only two HPV16-positive patients were used to derive the functional definition of HPV-specific T cells, and the survival association was reported for HPV16-positive patients.

This material was obtained from a patient who underwent chemoradiotherapy. In this chain, TRBV5-4 is recombined with TRBJ2-2, with 7 bases in between that match TRBD2. The sequence was collected from a human donor with HPV-associated anogenital cancer. The encoded CDR3 is CASTNAGRGYTGELFF. The DNA reads as follows: TGTGCCAGCACCAATGCAGGGCGGGGGTACACCGGGGAGCTGTTTTTT.